The 8 T cell receptor beta chains presented below share a single source sample, sequenced in a study of control samples from healthy donors and cancer patients. The data were produced by immunoSEQ multiplex PCR, yet TCRdb's version contains in-frame clones alone and is incomplete. The sample shows roughly 370,000 clones, approximately 92% of them seen only once. The sequencing sample was made of PBMCs. The receptors derive from a man aged 40-49 years with head and neck cancer.

The chain couples TRBV2 to TRBJ1-1; D call uncertain. The CDR3 extends over 12 amino acids. Trimming pared 4 bases from V and 1 base from J, leaving 4 bases between. Germline values: CDR1 SNHLY, CDR2 FYNNEI. CDR3 in DNA: TGTGCCAGCAGTGCTGAGAACACTGAAGCTTTCTTT. Protein: CASSAENTEAFF.

The chain couples TRBV7-2 to TRBJ1-1; D remains ambiguous. V gave up 2 bases and J gave up 1 base, with 8 bases separating them. There are 14 residues in the CDR3. The V gene's germline CDR1 is SGHTA and CDR2 FQGNSA. The CDR3 DNA reads TGTGCCAGCAGCTTATCGGCACCGAACACTGAAGCTTTCTTT. Residues: CASSLSAPNTEAFF.

The chain employs TRBV7-9 and TRBJ2-3; D is ambiguous. Trimming stripped 6 bases from V and 2 bases from J, with 3 bases between. CDR3 size: 11 residues. Germline assignment: CDR1 SEHNR and CDR2 FQNEAQ (reference sequence). The CDR3: CASRDTDTQYF. The CDR3 nucleotides read TGTGCCAGCAGAGACACAGATACGCAGTATTTT.

The sample holds one count of this clone. This rearrangement joins TRBV19 to TRBJ1-5; tentative D call: TRBD1 (5 bases). This CDR3 has 19 residues. V dropped 0 bases and J dropped 2 bases, with 20 bases sitting between them. Germline CDR1 is LNHDA and CDR2 is SQIVND (reference sequence). The CDR3 DNA reads TGTGCCAGTAGTATAGAGATGGCGCCCGGGGGGGATGGCAATCAGCCCCAGCATTTT. This encodes CASSIEMAPGGDGNQPQHF.

The V call is TRBV18, the J call TRBJ1-1; 9 positions agree with TRBD1. The CDR3 is 16 amino acids. With 6 bases clipped from V and 4 bases from J, the junction kept 12 bases outside the gene matches. Germline V gene lookup returns CDR1 KGHSH and CDR2 LQKENI. The CDR3 DNA is TGTGCCAGCTCGGAGAACAGGGGGCGCGGTGGCACTGAAGCTTTCTTT. It is translated as CASSENRGRGGTEAFF.

Details on this clone: One end of the junction is discordant with germline, which a read error may explain. This chain links TRBV7-2 with TRBJ2-5; D not resolved. The CDR3 loop spans 13 amino acids. The germline gives CDR1 SGHTA, CDR2 FQGNSA. CDR3: CASSLGRQEIQYF. The CDR3 coding sequence is TGTGCCAGCAGCTTAGGCAGACAAGAGATCCAGTACTTC. Using reference TRBV7-2 and TRBJ2-5 for the parts outside the CDR3, the full variable domain is GAGVSQSPSNKVTEKGKDVELRCDPISGHTALYWYRQSLGQGLEFLIYFQGNSAPDKSGLPSDRFSAERTGGSVSTLTIQRTQQEDSAVYLCASSLGRQEIQYFGPGTRLLVL.

The V call is TRBV4-2, the J call TRBJ2-7, with TRBD1 as a possible D gene (6 bases). This CDR3 has 15 amino acids. Germline V gives CDR1 LGHNA, CDR2 YNFKEQ. Trimming pared 0 bases from V and 2 bases from J, leaving 11 bases between. DNA of the CDR3: TGTGCCAGCAGCCAAGACAAACAGGGCCCCTACGAGCAGTACTTC. It is translated as CASSQDKQGPYEQYF.

The rearrangement joins TRBV6-6 to TRBJ1-6; possible D gene TRBD1, 5 bases. CDR1 MNHNY and CDR2 SVGAGI come from the germline V gene (reference sequence). CDR3 size: 14 residues. The V end was cut by 6 bases, the J end by 8 bases, with 14 bases between. The CDR3 coding sequence is TGTGCCAGCAGCACGGGGGGGACCCATTCACCCCTCCACTTT. Encoded protein: CASSTGGTHSPLHF.